This TCR beta chain appears in the sequencing data of a study of blood T cell repertoires in COVID-19. Turning to the study itself: Acute and convalescent COVID-19 samples came from the United States, Italy and Spain. The cDNA or gDNA used as material had been derived from T cells, B-cell-depleted T cells, or PBMCs.

Original data processing: Reference gene primer amplification gave estimated nucleated cell counts. Assay: immunoSEQ multiplex PCR; the TCRdb copy retains only in-frame clones and omits some. Clone size and V and J calls were adopted from that table, with D and trimming inferred from the DNA. The table has approximately 110,000 clones, about nine tenths seen once; the top ten hold 4.6%. The sample comprised peripheral blood. The receptor was isolated from a woman in her forties or fifties with acute or convalescent COVID-19.

The CDR3: CASSPGQGERDEQFF. In DNA form, the CDR3 reads TGTGCCAGCAGCCCGGGACAGGGGGAGCGGGATGAGCAGTTCTTC. This chain connects TRBV3-1 (or the pseudogene TRBV3-2) to TRBJ2-1; 11 nucleotides agree with TRBD1. The CDR3 totals 15 residues. Per germline, CDR1 LGHDT and CDR2 YNNKEL (reference sequence). V shed 4 bases and J 8 bases; nucleotides not matched to a gene: 7.